The text below deals with one T cell receptor (beta chain). Its antigen remains undetermined. Within one base of it there is no much larger clone, and no base qualities were kept. These data originate in a study of cytomegalovirus exposure and HLA in healthy donors (dated by TCRdb to about 2017). The study in broad terms: A later analysis indicated that the 120 validation repertoires were generated on the platform also employed for the 700 or so repertoires of the first cohort. The aim of the study was to test whether cataloging public T cell receptors could identify signatures of past pathogen exposure. Along with the approximately 700-subject first cohort, a separate validation cohort of around 110 different subjects was used. To predict cytomegalovirus infection status, the study combined high-throughput TCR immunosequencing, statistical association of individual TCRs with disease status, and machine learning. What the authors observed across the whole study: The validation cohort had no HLA typing available for a later analysis, so co-occurrence within that cohort was assessed over all 120 or so repertoires. Most TCR sequences were seen in very few donors, while some public TCRs were found in many individuals. It was suggested by the authors that the approach could potentially be generalized to other disease states and immunological phenotypes. In the study, 150 to 200 TCR beta chains were listed as associated with cytomegalovirus. A few of the identified cytomegalovirus-associated TCR beta chains were confirmed in vitro to be specific for cytomegalovirus antigens. In a later analysis, TCRs clustered in the first cohort were found to also tend to co-occur in the 130 or so validation repertoires, with over 90% of cluster scores above 0. The classifier was reported to diagnose cytomegalovirus status with high specificity and sensitivity in both the original and validation cohorts.

The donors were included in the validation cohort of 120 subjects, a group kept apart from the roughly 610-subject first cohort. The receptor library was made with the immunoSEQ multiplex PCR assay. The authors' pipeline ran thus. A statistical classification framework was built for diagnosing cytomegalovirus status from the catalog of TCR beta chain sequences. Not all clones reach the TCRdb copy of this immuneACCESS table, which keeps in-frame sequences only. Checked studies attribute under half of the gap to unresolved V genes and leave the rest unexplained. V and J calls and clone size are those listed in that table; D and trimming were worked out from the DNA. For this sample the table gives some 200,000 clones, of which around nine tenths were detected only once. The ten largest clones capture 7.2% of the sample. The germline V gene specifies KGHSH as CDR1 and LQKENI as CDR2. Trimming at the junction amounts to 5 bases on V and 4 bases on J, and the germline ends lie 18 bases apart. The CDR3 sequence holds 16 residues, the cysteine and phenylalanine included. Of the read, only the CDR3 DNA is kept; its 48 bases are in frame from base 1.

This receptor was taken from a man aged 25 to 40 in good health and CMV-seropositive. The receptor chain draws on TRBV18 and TRBJ1-5; the D gene is possibly TRBD1, with 5 bases matching. Material for sequencing was PBMCs. CDR3 region: CASSSVPGQLNQPQHF. In nucleotide form, the sequence is TGTGCCAGCTCATCGGTCCCGGGGCAGTTAAATCAGCCCCAGCATTTT.